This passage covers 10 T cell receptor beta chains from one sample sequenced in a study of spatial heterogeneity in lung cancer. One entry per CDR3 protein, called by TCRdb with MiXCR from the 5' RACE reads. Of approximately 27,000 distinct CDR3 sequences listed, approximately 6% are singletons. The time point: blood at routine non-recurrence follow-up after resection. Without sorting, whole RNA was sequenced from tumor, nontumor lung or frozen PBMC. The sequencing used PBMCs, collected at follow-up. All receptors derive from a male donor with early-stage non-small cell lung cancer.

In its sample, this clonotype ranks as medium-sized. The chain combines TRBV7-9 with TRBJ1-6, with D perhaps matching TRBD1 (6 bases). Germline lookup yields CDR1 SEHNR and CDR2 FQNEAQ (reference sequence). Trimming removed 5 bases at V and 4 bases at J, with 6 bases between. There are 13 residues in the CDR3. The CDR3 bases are TGTGCCAGCAGCACAGGGTATAATTCACCCCTCCACTTT. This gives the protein CASSTGYNSPLHF.

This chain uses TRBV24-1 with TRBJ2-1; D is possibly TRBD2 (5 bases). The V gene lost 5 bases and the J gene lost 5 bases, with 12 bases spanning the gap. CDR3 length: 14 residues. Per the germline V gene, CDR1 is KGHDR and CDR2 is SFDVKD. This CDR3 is CATSVTGRNNEQFF. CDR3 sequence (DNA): TGTGCCACCAGTGTCACGGGGAGAAACAATGAGCAGTTCTTC.

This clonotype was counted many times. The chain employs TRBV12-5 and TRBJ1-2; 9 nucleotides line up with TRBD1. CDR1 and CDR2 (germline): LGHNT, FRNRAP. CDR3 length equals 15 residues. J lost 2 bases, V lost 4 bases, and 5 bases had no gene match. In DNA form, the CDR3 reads TGTGCTAGTGGTTCGCGGGACAGGGCAAACTATGGCTACACCTTC. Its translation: CASGSRDRANYGYTF.

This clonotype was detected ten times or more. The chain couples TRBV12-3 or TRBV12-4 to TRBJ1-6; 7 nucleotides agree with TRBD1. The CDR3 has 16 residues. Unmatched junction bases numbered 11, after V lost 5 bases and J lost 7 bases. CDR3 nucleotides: TGTGCCAGCAGTAGACAGGGACCGACGAACAATTCACCCCTCCACTTT. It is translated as CASSRQGPTNNSPLHF.

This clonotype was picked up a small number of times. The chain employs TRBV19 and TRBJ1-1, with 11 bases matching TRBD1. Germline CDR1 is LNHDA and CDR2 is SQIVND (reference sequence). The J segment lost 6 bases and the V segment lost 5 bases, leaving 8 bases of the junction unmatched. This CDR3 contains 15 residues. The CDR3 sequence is CASSDGQGAVAEAFF. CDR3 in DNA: TGTGCCAGTAGTGACGGACAGGGGGCTGTCGCTGAAGCTTTCTTT.

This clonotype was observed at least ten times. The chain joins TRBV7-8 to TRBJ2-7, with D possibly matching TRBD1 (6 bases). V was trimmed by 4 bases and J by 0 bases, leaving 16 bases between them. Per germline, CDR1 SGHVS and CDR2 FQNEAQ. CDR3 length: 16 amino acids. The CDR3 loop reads CASSSRTSDSSYEQYF. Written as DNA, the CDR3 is TGTGCCAGCAGCTCCCGTACCTCGGACAGCTCCTACGAGCAGTACTTC.

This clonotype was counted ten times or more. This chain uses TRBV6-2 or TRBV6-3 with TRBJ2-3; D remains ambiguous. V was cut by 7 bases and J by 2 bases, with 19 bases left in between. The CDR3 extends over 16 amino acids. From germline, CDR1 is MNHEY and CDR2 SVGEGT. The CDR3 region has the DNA TGTGCCAGCAATACCCCCTCAGCAACGTCCACAGATACGCAGTATTTT. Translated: CASNTPSATSTDTQYF.

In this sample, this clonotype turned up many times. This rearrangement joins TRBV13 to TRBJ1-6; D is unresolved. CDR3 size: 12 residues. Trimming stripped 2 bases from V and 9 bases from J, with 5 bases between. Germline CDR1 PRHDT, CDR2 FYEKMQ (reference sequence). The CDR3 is CASSLRGSPLHF. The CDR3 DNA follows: TGTGCCAGCAGCTTAAGAGGTTCACCCCTCCACTTT.

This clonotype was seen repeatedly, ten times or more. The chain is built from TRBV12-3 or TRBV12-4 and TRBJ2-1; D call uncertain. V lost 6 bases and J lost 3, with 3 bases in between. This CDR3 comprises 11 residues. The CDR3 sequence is CASRFYNEQFF. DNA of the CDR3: TGTGCCAGCAGGTTCTACAATGAGCAGTTCTTC.

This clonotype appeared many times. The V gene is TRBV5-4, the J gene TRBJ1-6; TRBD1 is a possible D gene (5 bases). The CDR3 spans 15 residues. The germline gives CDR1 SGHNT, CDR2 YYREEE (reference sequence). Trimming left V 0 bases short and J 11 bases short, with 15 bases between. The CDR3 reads CASSLVGDKGPPLHF. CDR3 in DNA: TGTGCCAGCAGCTTGGTGGGGGATAAAGGGCCACCCCTCCACTTT.